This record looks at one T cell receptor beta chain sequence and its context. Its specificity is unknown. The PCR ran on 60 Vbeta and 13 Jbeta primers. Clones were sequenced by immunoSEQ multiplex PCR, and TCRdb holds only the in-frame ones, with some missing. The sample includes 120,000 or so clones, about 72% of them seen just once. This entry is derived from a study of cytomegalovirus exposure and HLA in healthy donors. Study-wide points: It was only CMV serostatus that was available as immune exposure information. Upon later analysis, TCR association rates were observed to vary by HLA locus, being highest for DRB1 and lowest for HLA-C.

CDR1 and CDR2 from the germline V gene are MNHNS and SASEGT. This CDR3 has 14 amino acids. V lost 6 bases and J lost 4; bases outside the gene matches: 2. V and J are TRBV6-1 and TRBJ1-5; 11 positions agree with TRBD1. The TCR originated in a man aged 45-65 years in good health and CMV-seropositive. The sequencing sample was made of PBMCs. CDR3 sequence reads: CASSGTGGNQPQHF. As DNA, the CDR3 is TGTGCCAGCAGCGGGACAGGGGGGAATCAGCCCCAGCATTTT.